A selection of T cell receptor beta chains follows, all from one sample in a study of cytomegalovirus exposure and HLA in healthy donors. Clones were read by immunoSEQ multiplex PCR, and TCRdb kept only the in-frame ones, dropping some. This table holds some 200,000 clones, over 70% found once. Sample: PBMCs. All receptors derive from a man aged 50 to 59 in good health and CMV-seronegative. CDR3s include the opening cysteine and the closing phenylalanine or tryptophan. The D gene is left open where the match is weak. Not every row has a clone size; where given, it reads once, few, many or a size class.

CDR3 DNA | CDR3 protein | V gene | D gene | clone size | CDR3 length | J gene
TGCGCCAGCAGCTTGGCCGGTGATTTACAGGATACGCAGTATTTT | CASSLAGDLQDTQYF | TRBV5-1 | NA | NA | 15 | TRBJ2-3
TGTGCCAGCTCACCCCAGACAGGTTACAATGAGCAGTTCTTC | CASSPQTGYNEQFF | TRBV18 | NA | NA | 14 | TRBJ2-1
TGTGCCAGTAGTTCAGGGGGCGCGTACGAGCAGTACTTC | CASSSGGAYEQYF | TRBV19 | TRBD1 | NA | 13 | TRBJ2-7
TGCGCCAGCAGCGATACAGGGGCAGAAGGCTACACCTTC | CASSDTGAEGYTF | TRBV5-1 | TRBD1 | NA | 13 | TRBJ1-2
TGTGCCAGCCTGTTGAACACTGAAGCTTTCTTT | CASLLNTEAFF | TRBV6-1 | NA | few | 11 | TRBJ1-1
TGTGCCGGTGAAGGTAGCGGATCCTACGAGCAGTACTTC | CAGEGSGSYEQYF | TRBV2 | NA | few | 13 | TRBJ2-7
TGTGCCAGCAGCGGGGGGGTACTCACAGATACGCAGTATTTT | CASSGGVLTDTQYF | TRBV11-2 | TRBD2 | once | 14 | TRBJ2-3
TGTGCCAGCACGCGGACAGTAGAGAATGAAAAACTGTTTTTT | CASTRTVENEKLFF | TRBV2 | NA | few | 14 | TRBJ1-4
TGTGCCAGCAGCTTAGAGAACTCCAACCACGCAGATACGCAGTATTTT | CASSLENSNHADTQYF | TRBV7-2 | NA | NA | 16 | TRBJ2-3
TGCGCCAGCAGCCAAGGGGCAGCCAGCTCCTACGAGCAGTACTTC | CASSQGAASSYEQYF | TRBV4-1 | NA | NA | 15 | TRBJ2-7
TGCGCCAGCAGCCAAGATTTGGCAGGGGATATGGCCCAGCATTTT | CASSQDLAGDMAQHF | TRBV4-3 | NA | NA | 15 | TRBJ1-5
TGCGCCAGCCGCCTAGCGACCGCCTACGAGCAGTACTTC | CASRLATAYEQYF | TRBV5-1 | NA | once | 13 | TRBJ2-7
TGTGCCAGCAGTCCATCGGGGGGGCTCAGGGGCGGGGAGCTGTTTTTT | CASSPSGGLRGGELFF | TRBV27 | TRBD2 | NA | 16 | TRBJ2-2
TGCGCCAGCAGCCGCGGACAGGGCTACGATGAAAAACTGTTTTTT | CASSRGQGYDEKLFF | TRBV4-1 | TRBD1 | once | 15 | TRBJ1-4
TGTGCCAGCAGACCCGGACAGGGTCCCGGGGCCAACGTCCTGACTTTC | CASRPGQGPGANVLTF | TRBV7-9 | TRBD1 | once | 16 | TRBJ2-6
TGTGCCAGCAGCCCTACAACGGGGTCGGAAATCAGCGCCAAAAACATTCAGTACTTC | CASSPTTGSEISAKNIQYF | TRBV7-9 | NA | NA | 19 | TRBJ2-4
TGTGCCAGCAGCACGGACATTATTATGAACACTGAAGCTTTCTTT | CASSTDIIMNTEAFF | TRBV5-6 | NA | NA | 15 | TRBJ1-1